One TCR beta chain is described in this entry. Its specificity is unknown. The naive CD8 fraction comprised CD45RO-negative cells positively selected for CCR7 and excluded terminally differentiated effector memory CD45RA+ cells. The sample is drawn from a study of shared clonotypes between healthy human individuals. Study-wide results and limits: Between a few donors, naive CD4 clonotypes were shared at a level of about 5%.

Per germline, CDR1 GTSNPN and CDR2 SVGIG (reference sequence). The CDR3 is 17 residues long. With 0 bases removed from V and 8 bases from J, the gap between germline ends came to 23 bases. Data came from immunoSEQ multiplex PCR; TCRdb stores just in-frame clones and leaves some out. The sample yields about 2.2 million clones, around 93% seen once. V usage is TRBV30 and J usage is TRBJ2-1; maybe TRBD2 (6 bases). The source material was naive CD8+ T cells from PBMCs. This clonotype was sampled from a man younger than 30 in good health. Some clones in this sample may be carry-over from other donors' samples. In DNA form, the CDR3 reads TGTGCCTGGAGTGTAGGGGTAGTGGGACTCCTCCAGGATGAGCAGTTCTTC. Protein product: CAWSVGVVGLLQDEQFF. Full variable domain (missing parts from reference TRBV30 and TRBJ2-1): SQTIHQWPATLVQPVGSPLSLECTVEGTSNPNLYWYRQAAGRGLQLLFYSVGIGQISSEVPQNLSASRPQDRQFILSSKKLLLSDSGFYLCAWSVGVVGLLQDEQFFGPGTRLTVL.